Listed below are T cell receptor beta chains from one sample, sequenced in a study of beta chain features in type 1 diabetes. Only in-frame clones appear in the TCRdb table, and some are missing; sequencing was by immunoSEQ multiplex PCR. Of 100,000 to 150,000 clones in the sample, approximately 10% are singletons; the top ten hold around 0.7%. Sequenced: central memory CD4+ T cells from blood. The receptors shown here come from a young man with type 1 diabetes. Both conserved end residues are part of each CDR3.

V gene	J gene	CDR3 protein
TRBV2	TRBJ2-7	CASSVGTRGEQYF
TRBV5-1	TRBJ1-1	CASSLGGATNTEAFF
TRBV5-6	TRBJ2-5	CASSNIAGGQETQYF
TRBV7-6	TRBJ1-1	CASSPQGVLNTEAFF
TRBV29-1	TRBJ2-1	CSGGLAGEYNEQFF
TRBV29-1	TRBJ1-2	CSVVGSDHYGYTF
TRBV5-6	TRBJ2-7	CASSLELTSGEQYF
TRBV7-2	TRBJ1-1	CASSTIRDRGAFF
TRBV6-5	TRBJ2-7	CASLFTGTIHEQYF
TRBV5-1	TRBJ2-5	CASSLALAGEETQYF
TRBV11-2	TRBJ1-2	CASSLGGGLYGYTF
TRBV28	TRBJ2-3	CASSQLAGGALGDTQYF
TRBV28	TRBJ2-7	CASSHVSKPQQYF
TRBV7-9	TRBJ2-5	CASSPGGAETQYF
TRBV5-6	TRBJ2-1	CASSLLAGGGGEQFF
TRBV13	TRBJ2-2	CASSLRGELFF
TRBV19	TRBJ2-1	CASSAPVAYEQFF
TRBV19	TRBJ1-2	CASSIVPGLGYGYTF
TRBV5-6	TRBJ1-2	CASSLEGVGYGYTF
TRBV7-8	TRBJ2-5	CASSPTSGSETQYF
TRBV7-2	TRBJ1-4	CASSFGRGVTEKLFF
TRBV7-3	TRBJ2-5	CASSLTGGTEETQYF
TRBV10-3	TRBJ2-7	CAIRGSGSYEQYF
TRBV7-9	TRBJ1-1	CASTRGTEAFF
TRBV18	TRBJ2-1	CASSPMRTGLVF
TRBV6-6	TRBJ1-5	CASSRNSGTDNQPQHF
TRBV6-5	TRBJ2-5	CASSQGRTQYF
TRBV7-2	TRBJ2-3	CASSLGADTQYF
TRBV7-2	TRBJ1-1	CASSLALAGSDTEAFF